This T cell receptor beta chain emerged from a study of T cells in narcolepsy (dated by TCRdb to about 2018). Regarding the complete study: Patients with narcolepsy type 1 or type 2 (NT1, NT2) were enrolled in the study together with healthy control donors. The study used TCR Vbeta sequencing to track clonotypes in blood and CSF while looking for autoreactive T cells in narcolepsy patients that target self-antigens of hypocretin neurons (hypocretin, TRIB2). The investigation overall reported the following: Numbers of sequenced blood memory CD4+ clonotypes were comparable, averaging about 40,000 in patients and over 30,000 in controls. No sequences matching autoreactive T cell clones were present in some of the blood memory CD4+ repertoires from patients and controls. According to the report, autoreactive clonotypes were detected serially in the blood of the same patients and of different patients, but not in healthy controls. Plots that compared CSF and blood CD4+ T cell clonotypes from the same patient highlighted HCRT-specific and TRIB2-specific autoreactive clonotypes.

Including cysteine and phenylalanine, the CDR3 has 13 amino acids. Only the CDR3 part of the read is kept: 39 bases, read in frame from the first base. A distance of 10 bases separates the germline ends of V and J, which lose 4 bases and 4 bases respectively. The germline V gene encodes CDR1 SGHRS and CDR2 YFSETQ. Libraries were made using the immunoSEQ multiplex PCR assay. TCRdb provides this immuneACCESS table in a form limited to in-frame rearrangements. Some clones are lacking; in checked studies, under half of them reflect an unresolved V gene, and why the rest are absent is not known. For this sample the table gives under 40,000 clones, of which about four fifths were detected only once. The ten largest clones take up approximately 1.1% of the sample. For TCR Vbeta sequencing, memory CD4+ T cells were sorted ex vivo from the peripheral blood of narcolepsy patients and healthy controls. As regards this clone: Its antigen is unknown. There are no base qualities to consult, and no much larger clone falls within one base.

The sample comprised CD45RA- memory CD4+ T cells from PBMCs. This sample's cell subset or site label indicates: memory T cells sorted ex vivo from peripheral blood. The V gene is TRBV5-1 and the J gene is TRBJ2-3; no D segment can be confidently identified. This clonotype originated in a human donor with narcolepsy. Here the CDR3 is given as CASSLPGADTQYF. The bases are TGCGCCAGCAGCCTACCAGGAGCAGATACGCAGTATTTT.